This T cell receptor beta chain emerged from a study of blood T cell repertoires in COVID-19. Enrolled through a virtual design, the participants were between about 18 and 100 years of age and came from 24 US areas. The J segment lost 4 bases and the V segment lost 4 bases, leaving 4 bases of the junction unmatched. CDR3 length: 15 amino acids. Germline lookup yields CDR1 ENHRY and CDR2 SYGVKD. Repertoires were generated with immunoSEQ multiplex PCR, while TCRdb's copy carries only in-frame clones and drops some. The sample has nearly 250,000 clones, more than 80% seen once. Sequenced sample: PBMCs or T cells enriched from blood (not recorded which). The V gene is TRBV10-3, the J gene TRBJ1-5, with TRBD1 identical over 10 bases. This clonotype was obtained from a man aged 45 to 65 who had been exposed to COVID-19. CDR3 bases: TGTGCCATCAGTGGGGACAGGGGCTGGAATCAGCCCCAGCATTTT. It yields the protein CAISGDRGWNQPQHF.